This entry lists 5 T cell receptor beta chains sequenced from one sample in a study of a mutant IDH1 vaccine in newly diagnosed glioma. Specified time point: baseline, week 1 (first vaccination visit). Described treatment: pre-vaccination baseline after standard-of-care therapy. Profiled with immunoSEQ multiplex PCR; TCRdb holds only in-frame clones, not every one. The data show around 54,000 clones, 80% to 90% seen once. The sequencing used PBMCs, collected from a glioma patient treated with radiotherapy, temozolomide or both. Receptors originate from a man between 18 and 29 years old with glioma.

The chain has TRBV6-5 and TRBJ2-7, with D tentatively TRBD2 (6 bases). Trimming cost V 2 bases and J 3 bases, with 14 bases left between them. The CDR3 loop spans 15 amino acids. Germline V gene lookup returns CDR1 MNHEY and CDR2 SVGAGI. The chain's CDR3 is CASSYTAGHLYEQYF. DNA for the CDR3: TGTGCCAGCAGTTACACCGCGGGGCACCTCTACGAGCAGTACTTC.

This clone was observed a handful of times. The chain recombines TRBV5-4 with TRBJ2-5; tentative D call: TRBD2 (5 bases). The CDR3 runs to 14 residues. Trimming left V 0 bases short and J 5 bases short, with 11 bases between. Germline CDR1 is SGHNT and CDR2 is YYREEE (reference sequence). CDR3 nucleotide sequence: TGTGCCAGCAGCTTGGGGAGGTCGCAGGAGACCCAGTACTTC. Translated: CASSLGRSQETQYF.

The V call is TRBV30, the J call TRBJ1-1; D is ambiguous. Germline V CDR1 and CDR2: GTSNPN, SVGIG (reference sequence). The CDR3 extends over 12 amino acids. Trimming took off 3 bases at V and 6 bases at J, with 11 bases between the two ends. The CDR3 is CAWRDDGPEAFF. CDR3 bases: TGTGCCTGGAGAGACGACGGCCCTGAAGCTTTCTTT.

Only a few counts were recorded for this clone. The rearrangement uses TRBV9 and TRBJ1-1, with 7 bases fitting TRBD1. V shed 0 bases, J shed 3 bases, and the junction held 5 bases outside the gene matches. The V gene's germline CDR1 is SGDLS and CDR2 YYNGEE. The CDR3 covers 15 residues. In nucleotides, the CDR3 is TGTGCCAGCAGCGTAGCTCGAGGGGGCGACACTGAAGCTTTCTTT. Residues: CASSVARGGDTEAFF.

V usage is TRBV4-2 and J usage is TRBJ2-1; tentatively, D is TRBD1 or TRBD2 (5 bases each). Trimming took off 4 bases at V and 7 bases at J, with 14 bases between the two ends. The CDR3 has 14 residues. CDR1 is LGHNA and CDR2 is YNFKEQ in the germline V gene. The CDR3 nucleotides read TGTGCCAGCAGCCCGTCCCGGGACCTTAATGAGCAGTTCTTC. This translates into CASSPSRDLNEQFF.